One T cell receptor (beta chain) is described in this entry. The source of the sample is a study of siplizumab effects on memory and regulatory T cells. CDR3 length equals 14 residues. V lost 7 bases, J lost 8 bases, and 8 bases stayed unmatched. The V gene's germline CDR1 is SNHLY and CDR2 FYNNEI. The table came from immunoSEQ multiplex PCR; TCRdb's copy has only in-frame clones and leaves some out. The sample records some 96,000 clones, roughly 93% being singletons. The sequencing input was non-Treg CD4+ T cells sorted from blood. The chain couples TRBV2 to TRBJ2-3; TRBD1 matches 11 bases. The TCR originated in a human donor in good health. CDR3 protein: CASNSGTGGGTQYF. In nucleotides, the CDR3 is TGTGCCAGCAATTCCGGGACAGGGGGTGGTACGCAGTATTTT.